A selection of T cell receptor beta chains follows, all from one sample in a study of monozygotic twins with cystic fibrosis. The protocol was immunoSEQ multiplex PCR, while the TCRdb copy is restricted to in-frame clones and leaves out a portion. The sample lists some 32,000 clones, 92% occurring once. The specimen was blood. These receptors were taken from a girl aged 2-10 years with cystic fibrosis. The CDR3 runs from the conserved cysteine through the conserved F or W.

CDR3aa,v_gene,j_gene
CASSVGVGDQNYGYTF,TRBV5-1,TRBJ1-2
CASSDARAGADTQYF,TRBV2,TRBJ2-3
CASSPRIARTYSNQPQHF,TRBV27,TRBJ1-5
CASSKSGMYSYEQYF,TRBV7-8,TRBJ2-7
CSVEGEGRNF,TRBV29-1,TRBJ2-5
CASSLGTGNTEAFF,TRBV7-9,TRBJ1-1
CASSATGTGGARAFF,TRBV5-1,TRBJ1-1
CASSPVADRTNGYTF,TRBV11-2,TRBJ1-2
CASSVEGDRGQETQYF,TRBV9,TRBJ2-5
CASRGLGGRTDTQYF,TRBV5-4,TRBJ2-3
CASSEEGSNQPQHF,TRBV6-1,TRBJ1-5
CASSRNRDLGGNEQFF,TRBV4-3,TRBJ2-1
CASTGTFSYEQYF,TRBV2,TRBJ2-7
CASSSKTGQVASNEQFF,TRBV14,TRBJ2-1
CASSLGSNYGYTF,TRBV5-1,TRBJ1-2
CASSVGLAGSSYNEQFF,TRBV9,TRBJ2-1
CASSWEERGYTF,TRBV19,TRBJ1-2
CASSLAETGEETQYF,TRBV7-9,TRBJ2-5
CAWSWGPPEAFF,TRBV30,TRBJ1-1
CASSGRGLPDTQYF,TRBV25-1,TRBJ2-3
CASSPSGGAFYEQYF,TRBV19,TRBJ2-7
CSVEYNSNQPQHF,TRBV29-1,TRBJ1-5
CASSHGGAGYEQYF,TRBV4-1,TRBJ2-7
CASSGSPGTVDGYTF,TRBV2,TRBJ1-2
CASPSRGRENTGELFF,TRBV5-4,TRBJ2-2
CASGVDSGGSNEQFF,TRBV6-1,TRBJ2-1
CSVAVGTGSSYNEQFF,TRBV29-1,TRBJ2-1
CASSWGEGTEAFF,TRBV27,TRBJ1-1
CASSYIGVYGYTF,TRBV6-6,TRBJ1-2
CASSLGAGNYGYTF,TRBV7-9,TRBJ1-2
CASTLTGAGEKLFF,TRBV25-1,TRBJ1-4
CASSFMTNNEQFF,TRBV7-9,TRBJ2-1
CASSLGQGVYEQYF,TRBV5-8,TRBJ2-7
CASSVAPTGTGLAYEQYF,TRBV9,TRBJ2-7
CASTYGQGIGNTIYF,TRBV19,TRBJ1-3
CASSPGLAGNEQFF,TRBV9,TRBJ2-1
CASSFLVNTEAFF,TRBV5-1,TRBJ1-1
CSVVISGTGVNEQYF,TRBV29-1,TRBJ2-7
CASSSPQETQYF,TRBV5-1,TRBJ2-5
CASSTPTEAFF,TRBV6-6,TRBJ1-1
CSVEDTRSPRTDTQYF,TRBV29-1,TRBJ2-3
CATSRDIGYGYTF,TRBV15,TRBJ1-2
CASRDNRAPQHF,TRBV6-6,TRBJ1-5
CASTKTGGSQETQYF,TRBV6-5,TRBJ2-5
CASSLGGLGAFF,TRBV7-9,TRBJ1-1
CASSALDPYNEQFF,TRBV7-8,TRBJ2-1
CASRRVLGGETQYF,TRBV5-6,TRBJ2-5
CASSVTRNTEAFF,TRBV11-3,TRBJ1-1
CASRPLNRVFIHNQPQHF,TRBV28,TRBJ1-5
CASSPAFGATDTQYF,TRBV5-6,TRBJ2-3
CASSTGGRGNQPQHF,TRBV6-6,TRBJ1-5
CASSLASGQREQFF,TRBV7-2,TRBJ2-1
CSVLAGDRVSGANVLTF,TRBV29-1,TRBJ2-6
CASSPAGFYEQYF,TRBV19,TRBJ2-7
CASSWGSEPPLHF,TRBV5-6,TRBJ1-6